These T cell receptor beta chains were read from a single sample in a study of T cell responses to AZD1222 COVID-19 vaccine. Assay used: immunoSEQ multiplex PCR; TCRdb lists only in-frame clones, some missing. This sample yields about 110,000 clones, of which about 86% are seen a single time; about 3.3% belongs to the top ten. The sequencing used peripheral blood, collected on day 0 of AZD1222 vaccination. All receptors derive from an adult in good health. CDR3s include the opening cysteine and the closing phenylalanine or tryptophan. Each record gives: CDR3 DNA, CDR3 protein, clone size, J gene, D gene, V gene, CDR3 length. D genes are given only for firm matches. The size field is filled for only some rows; it gives once, few, many or a size class.

DNA: TGTGCCAGCAGGGGGACTAGCGGGGGTTACGAGCAGTACTTC; CDR3: CASRGTSGGYEQYF; size: once; J: TRBJ2-7; D: TRBD2; V: TRBV6-5; length: 14
DNA: TGTGCCAGCAGCCTAGCGGGGCCAAGCTCCTACAATGAGCAGTTCTTC; CDR3: CASSLAGPSSYNEQFF; size: .; J: TRBJ2-1; D: TRBD2; V: TRBV11-3; length: 16
DNA: TGTGCCAGCACCCGGGGGTATGCAACTAATGAAAAACTGTTTTTT; CDR3: CASTRGYATNEKLFF; size: .; J: TRBJ1-4; D: .; V: TRBV6-5; length: 15
DNA: TGTGCCAGCAGCTTAGGGGCCGGACACCAGAACACTGAAGCTTTCTTT; CDR3: CASSLGAGHQNTEAFF; size: once; J: TRBJ1-1; D: .; V: TRBV7-8; length: 16
DNA: TGTGCCAGCTCACCGGACAGTCGGGGTAGTGGAAATTCACCCCTCCACTTT; CDR3: CASSPDSRGSGNSPLHF; size: .; J: TRBJ1-6; D: .; V: TRBV18; length: 17
DNA: TGTGCCAGCAGCTTAGACCTCGGGGGGAGGGGCGAGCAGTACTTC; CDR3: CASSLDLGGRGEQYF; size: .; J: TRBJ2-7; D: TRBD2; V: TRBV7-9; length: 15
DNA: TGTGCCACCAGCCTGGACGGAAAAGGGGATGAAAAACTGTTTTTT; CDR3: CATSLDGKGDEKLFF; size: .; J: TRBJ1-4; D: .; V: TRBV15; length: 15
DNA: TGTGCCACCAGCAGAGATCGAGGCTACGAGCAGTACTTC; CDR3: CATSRDRGYEQYF; size: few; J: TRBJ2-7; D: .; V: TRBV15; length: 13
DNA: TGTGCCAGCAGCCGCAGGGAGTCCTACGAGCAGTACTTC; CDR3: CASSRRESYEQYF; size: .; J: TRBJ2-7; D: .; V: TRBV7-2; length: 13
DNA: TGCGCCAGCAGTGAGACGGGCGGGACTAGCCTAAACGAGCAGTACTTC; CDR3: CASSETGGTSLNEQYF; size: .; J: TRBJ2-7; D: TRBD2; V: TRBV10-1; length: 16
DNA: TGTGCCAGTAGCGAGACAGGATACGGAGGCTACACCTTC; CDR3: CASSETGYGGYTF; size: .; J: TRBJ1-2; D: .; V: TRBV19; length: 13
DNA: TGTGCCAGCAGCTTAAATGCGGGGGGGCCCACCGGGGAGCTGTTTTTT; CDR3: CASSLNAGGPTGELFF; size: .; J: TRBJ2-2; D: TRBD2; V: TRBV7-3; length: 16
DNA: TGCGCCAGCAGCACTACAGGGGCCGAAAACATTCAGTACTTC; CDR3: CASSTTGAENIQYF; size: .; J: TRBJ2-4; D: TRBD1; V: TRBV5-1; length: 14
DNA: TGTGCCAGCAGCATAGTTAGGGGGCCCAACTATGGCTACACCTTC; CDR3: CASSIVRGPNYGYTF; size: .; J: TRBJ1-2; D: TRBD1; V: TRBV5-6; length: 15
DNA: TGTGCCAGCAACCGGGGACAGCCACTCTCTGGAAACACCATATATTTT; CDR3: CASNRGQPLSGNTIYF; size: .; J: TRBJ1-3; D: TRBD1; V: TRBV13; length: 16
DNA: TGCGCCAGCAGCTTGGTTGGGACAGGGACCACCGGGGAGCTGTTTTTT; CDR3: CASSLVGTGTTGELFF; size: .; J: TRBJ2-2; D: TRBD1; V: TRBV5-1; length: 16
DNA: TGTGCCAGCAGCGTAGATGCGACAGTTAATCAGCCCCAGCATTTT; CDR3: CASSVDATVNQPQHF; size: once; J: TRBJ1-5; D: .; V: TRBV9; length: 15
DNA: TGTGCCAGCAGCCAGGACGGGATCTATGGCTACACCTTC; CDR3: CASSQDGIYGYTF; size: .; J: TRBJ1-2; D: .; V: TRBV7-9; length: 13
DNA: TGCGCCAGCAGCCCGGATTCGGGGGCTTTACACACTGAAGCTTTCTTT; CDR3: CASSPDSGALHTEAFF; size: once; J: TRBJ1-1; D: .; V: TRBV5-1; length: 16
DNA: TGTGCCACCCAGCGGGACAGGGGTAACTATGGCTACACCTTC; CDR3: CATQRDRGNYGYTF; size: .; J: TRBJ1-2; D: TRBD1; V: TRBV6-5; length: 14
DNA: TGTGCCAGTAGCCCAACAGGGAACATCTACGAGCAGTACTTC; CDR3: CASSPTGNIYEQYF; size: many; J: TRBJ2-7; D: .; V: TRBV19; length: 14
DNA: TGCAGTGCCGCGGTGCAGGACCAGCATTTT; CDR3: CSAAVQDQHF; size: .; J: TRBJ1-5; D: .; V: TRBV20-1; length: 10
DNA: TGTGCCAGCAGCGCCCCGCCCGGACAGGGGGCGACATCCTACAATGAGCAGTTCTTC; CDR3: CASSAPPGQGATSYNEQFF; size: .; J: TRBJ2-1; D: TRBD1; V: TRBV5-4; length: 19
DNA: TGTGCCAGCAGTCCAGGAGGGGTTTCGCGGGGCTACACCTTC; CDR3: CASSPGGVSRGYTF; size: .; J: TRBJ1-2; D: .; V: TRBV7-9; length: 14
DNA: TGTGCCAGCAGCCCCCGCGGGGGGGAGTCAGATACGCAGTATTTT; CDR3: CASSPRGGESDTQYF; size: .; J: TRBJ2-3; D: TRBD2; V: TRBV7-3; length: 15
DNA: TGTGCCAGCGCGACAGGAGGGTCCTATGGCTACACCTTC; CDR3: CASATGGSYGYTF; size: .; J: TRBJ1-2; D: .; V: TRBV6-5; length: 13
DNA: TGTGCCAGCTCTCCCGGGACAGGGGAAGGTGAGCAGTACTTC; CDR3: CASSPGTGEGEQYF; size: .; J: TRBJ2-7; D: TRBD1; V: TRBV18; length: 14
DNA: TGTGCCAGCCAGATGAGGGACAGGGGAGTGGAGCCCCAGCATTTT; CDR3: CASQMRDRGVEPQHF; size: .; J: TRBJ1-5; D: TRBD1; V: TRBV2; length: 15
DNA: TGTGCCAGTAGGGGACAGGGGAACACTGAAGCTTTCTTT; CDR3: CASRGQGNTEAFF; size: .; J: TRBJ1-1; D: TRBD1; V: TRBV19; length: 13
DNA: TGTGCCAGCAGTGCCCGGGCCGGCGGGCCCCAGCATTTT; CDR3: CASSARAGGPQHF; size: .; J: TRBJ1-5; D: .; V: TRBV28; length: 13
DNA: TGTGCCAGCAGTCCCCCTATCGGGGCAGGGGGCGTGTATGGCTACACCTTC; CDR3: CASSPPIGAGGVYGYTF; size: .; J: TRBJ1-2; D: TRBD1; V: TRBV28; length: 17
DNA: TGTGCCAGCAGTTTGTGGGATGGCTACACCTTC; CDR3: CASSLWDGYTF; size: once; J: TRBJ1-2; D: .; V: TRBV28; length: 11
DNA: TGTGCCAGCAGCTTAGGAGGGGGGCGGGCAGATACGCAGTATTTT; CDR3: CASSLGGGRADTQYF; size: .; J: TRBJ2-3; D: .; V: TRBV11-3; length: 15
DNA: TGTGCCGGCCGTAACAGGGAGCCAGGCTACGAGCAGTACTTC; CDR3: CAGRNREPGYEQYF; size: few; J: TRBJ2-7; D: .; V: TRBV6-5; length: 14
DNA: TGTGCCTGGAGTGTACTAAAGGGTGGCAATTCACCCCTCCACTTT; CDR3: CAWSVLKGGNSPLHF; size: .; J: TRBJ1-6; D: .; V: TRBV30; length: 15
DNA: TGTGCCAGTAGTCCACCCGGGGTCGAGGAAAAACTGTTTTTT; CDR3: CASSPPGVEEKLFF; size: once; J: TRBJ1-4; D: .; V: TRBV19; length: 14
DNA: TGCAGTGCCCTGAGCTACGAGCAGTACTTC; CDR3: CSALSYEQYF; size: .; J: TRBJ2-7; D: .; V: TRBV20-1; length: 10
DNA: TGTGCCAGCAGCCCAAGAATGGTACTAGGACAAACAAATGAAAAACTGTTTTTT; CDR3: CASSPRMVLGQTNEKLFF; size: .; J: TRBJ1-4; D: .; V: TRBV5-5; length: 18
DNA: TGTGCCAGCAGTGCGACGGGGAGGGATGCTTTCTTT; CDR3: CASSATGRDAFF; size: .; J: TRBJ1-1; D: .; V: TRBV6-6; length: 12
DNA: TGTGCCAGCAGGTCCGGGGGTACCGGGGAGCTGTTTTTT; CDR3: CASRSGGTGELFF; size: .; J: TRBJ2-2; D: .; V: TRBV28; length: 13
DNA: TGTGCCAGCAGCCAAGAGGGCCAGGGGGCAGGAAACACCATATATTTT; CDR3: CASSQEGQGAGNTIYF; size: .; J: TRBJ1-3; D: TRBD1; V: TRBV3-1/TRBV3-2; length: 16
DNA: TGTGCCAGCAGCCAAGGGGGCCTCGGCGATAATTCACCCCTCCACTTT; CDR3: CASSQGGLGDNSPLHF; size: .; J: TRBJ1-6; D: .; V: TRBV3-1/TRBV3-2; length: 16
DNA: TGTGCCAGCAGCCCTAGGGGGGCCCTATCCTACGAGCAGTACTTC; CDR3: CASSPRGALSYEQYF; size: .; J: TRBJ2-7; D: .; V: TRBV11-2; length: 15
DNA: TGTGCCAGCAGCTTAGTGGGACCGGGGGTACCCGGGGAGCTGTTTTTT; CDR3: CASSLVGPGVPGELFF; size: .; J: TRBJ2-2; D: .; V: TRBV11-2; length: 16
DNA: TGCGCCAGCAGCCCTTCTGGAAACACCATATATTTT; CDR3: CASSPSGNTIYF; size: .; J: TRBJ1-3; D: .; V: TRBV5-1; length: 12
DNA: TGTGCCAGCAGTTTAGGCGGACGGCTTGAGCAGTTCTTC; CDR3: CASSLGGRLEQFF; size: .; J: TRBJ2-1; D: .; V: TRBV12-3/TRBV12-4; length: 13
DNA: TGCGCCAGCAGCTTAACAGGGAACCCCGACTATGGCTACACCTTC; CDR3: CASSLTGNPDYGYTF; size: .; J: TRBJ1-2; D: .; V: TRBV5-1; length: 15
DNA: TGTGCCAGCAGCTTAGCGGCACAGGGTCTAAGTAATTCACCCCTCCACTTT; CDR3: CASSLAAQGLSNSPLHF; size: few; J: TRBJ1-6; D: .; V: TRBV7-6; length: 17
DNA: TGTGCCAGCAGGCCACAGGGGTCCAACACTGAAGCTTTCTTT; CDR3: CASRPQGSNTEAFF; size: .; J: TRBJ1-1; D: TRBD1; V: TRBV2; length: 14
DNA: TGTGCCAGCAGACGGGACAGGGGCAACTATGGCTACACCTTC; CDR3: CASRRDRGNYGYTF; size: .; J: TRBJ1-2; D: TRBD1; V: TRBV5-8; length: 14
DNA: TGTGCCAGCAGATCAGACCCAAATCAGCCCCAGCATTTT; CDR3: CASRSDPNQPQHF; size: .; J: TRBJ1-5; D: .; V: TRBV27; length: 13
DNA: TGCGCCAGCAGTATTATGGAGGGCAATCAGCCCCAGCATTTT; CDR3: CASSIMEGNQPQHF; size: .; J: TRBJ1-5; D: .; V: TRBV4-1; length: 14
DNA: TGTGCCAGCAGTCAGGGTACCGAGCAGTACTTC; CDR3: CASSQGTEQYF; size: .; J: TRBJ2-7; D: .; V: TRBV6-6; length: 11
DNA: TGTGCCAGCAGCCAAGTACAAGGGGGGGGCCGATACAATGAGCAGTTCTTC; CDR3: CASSQVQGGGRYNEQFF; size: .; J: TRBJ2-1; D: .; V: TRBV14; length: 17
DNA: TGCGCCAGCAGCTCTCAGGGAGGGTTCACTGAAGCTTTCTTT; CDR3: CASSSQGGFTEAFF; size: .; J: TRBJ1-1; D: .; V: TRBV5-1; length: 14